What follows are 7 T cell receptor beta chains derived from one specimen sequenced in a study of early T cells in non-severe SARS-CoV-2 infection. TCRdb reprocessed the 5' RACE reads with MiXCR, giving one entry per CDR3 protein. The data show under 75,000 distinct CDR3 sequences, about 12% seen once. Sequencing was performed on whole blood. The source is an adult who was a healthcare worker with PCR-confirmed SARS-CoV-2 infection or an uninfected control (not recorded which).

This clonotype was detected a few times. CDR3 in DNA: TGTGCCAGCGTCAAGGGCGGACCAAGGTCCGGAAACAATGAGCAGTTCTTC. Translated, it gives CASVKGGPRSGNNEQFF. This chain joins TRBV7-9 and TRBJ2-1; D is ambiguous. Trimming removed 8 bases from V and 5 bases from J, with 25 bases in between. Germline lookup yields CDR1 SEHNR and CDR2 FQNEAQ (reference sequence). The length of the CDR3 is 17 residues.

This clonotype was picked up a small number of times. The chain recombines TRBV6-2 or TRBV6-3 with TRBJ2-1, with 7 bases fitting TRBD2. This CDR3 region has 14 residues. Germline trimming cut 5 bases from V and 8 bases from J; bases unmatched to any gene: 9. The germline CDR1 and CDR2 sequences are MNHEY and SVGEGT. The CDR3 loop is CASSPREGIYEQFF. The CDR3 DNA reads TGTGCCAGCAGTCCAAGGGAGGGGATCTATGAGCAGTTCTTC.

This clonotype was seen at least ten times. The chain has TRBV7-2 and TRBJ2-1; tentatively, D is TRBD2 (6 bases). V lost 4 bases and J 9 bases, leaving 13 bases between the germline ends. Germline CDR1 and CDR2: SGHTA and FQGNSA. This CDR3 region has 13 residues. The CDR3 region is CASSSRGLGEQFF. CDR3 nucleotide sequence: TGTGCCAGCAGCTCTAGGGGACTCGGTGAGCAGTTCTTC.

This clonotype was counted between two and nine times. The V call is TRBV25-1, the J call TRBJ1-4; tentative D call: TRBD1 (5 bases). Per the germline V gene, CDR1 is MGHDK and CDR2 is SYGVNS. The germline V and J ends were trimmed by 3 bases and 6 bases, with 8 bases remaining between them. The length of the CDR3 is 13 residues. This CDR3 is CASSEWGDEKLFF. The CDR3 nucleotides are TGTGCCAGCAGTGAGTGGGGGGATGAAAAACTGTTTTTT.

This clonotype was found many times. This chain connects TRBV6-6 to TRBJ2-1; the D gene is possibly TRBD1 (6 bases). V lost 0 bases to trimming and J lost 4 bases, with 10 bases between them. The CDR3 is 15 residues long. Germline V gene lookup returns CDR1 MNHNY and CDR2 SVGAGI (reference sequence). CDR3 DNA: TGTGCCAGCAGTTACTCAAGGACAGTTTACAATGAGCAGTTCTTC. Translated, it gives CASSYSRTVYNEQFF.

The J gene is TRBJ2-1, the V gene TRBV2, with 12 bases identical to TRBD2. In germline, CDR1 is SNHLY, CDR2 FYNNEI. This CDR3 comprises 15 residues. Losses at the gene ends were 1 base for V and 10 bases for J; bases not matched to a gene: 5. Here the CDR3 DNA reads TGTGCCAGCAGTGAAGTGACTAGCGGGAGCGGCGAGCAGTTCTTC. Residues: CASSEVTSGSGEQFF. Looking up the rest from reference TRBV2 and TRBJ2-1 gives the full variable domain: EPEVTQTPSHQVTQMGQEVILRCVPISNHLYFYWYRQILGQKVEFLVSFYNNEISEKSEIFDDQFSVERPDGSNFTLKIRSTKLEDSAMYFCASSEVTSGSGEQFFGPGTRLTVL.

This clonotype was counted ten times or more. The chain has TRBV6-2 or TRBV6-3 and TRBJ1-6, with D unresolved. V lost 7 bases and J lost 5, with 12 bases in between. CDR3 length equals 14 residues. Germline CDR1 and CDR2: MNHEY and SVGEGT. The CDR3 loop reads CASINDGDNSPLHF. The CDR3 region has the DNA TGTGCCAGCATTAACGACGGCGATAATTCACCCCTCCACTTT.